The 25 T cell receptor beta chains below were found in one sample sequenced in a study of T cell repertoires in cytomegalovirus infection. TCRdb processed the reads anew with MiXCR; each CDR3 protein has one entry. The sample consists of about 740,000 distinct CDR3 sequences, 35% to 40% of them appearing once. Sequencing was carried out using PBMCs. The receptors were gathered from a human donor in good health (CMV status not recorded). Some clones in this sample may be carry-over from other donors' samples.

This clonotype was recorded a few times. The chain has TRBV7-2 and TRBJ1-2; no reliable D call. This CDR3 has 11 amino acids. Trimming cost V 1 base and J 7 bases, with 4 bases left between them. CDR1 and CDR2 (germline): SGHTA, FQGNSA. Here the CDR3 DNA reads TGTGCCAGCAGCTTAGATGTTGGCTACACCTTC. Translation: CASSLDVGYTF.

The V call is TRBV20-1, the J call TRBJ1-4; D perhaps matches TRBD1 (5 bases). This CDR3 has 13 residues. CDR1 DFQATT and CDR2 SNEGSKA come from the germline V gene (reference sequence). Deletions cut 1 base from V and 7 bases from J, with 10 bases between. Here the CDR3 DNA reads TGCAGTGCTAGAGTTACGGGGGTTGAAAAACTGTTTTTT. Its translation: CSARVTGVEKLFF.

The rearrangement joins TRBV12-3 or TRBV12-4 to TRBJ1-5, with 8 bases that match TRBD1. CDR3 length: 15 amino acids. After removal of 4 bases from V and 2 bases from J, the junction contained 4 bases not matched to a gene. DNA of the CDR3: TGTGCCAGCAGTTACGGACAGGGTGGCAATCAGCCCCAGCATTTT. Translated: CASSYGQGGNQPQHF.

The count of this clonotype is one. The CDR3: CASSDPGESLHF. The CDR3 DNA is TGTGCCAGTAGCGACCCAGGGGAGTCCCTCCACTTT. V gene TRBV19 combines with J gene TRBJ1-6; TRBD1 might be the D (6 bases). The CDR3 is made up of 12 amino acids. V lost 6 bases, J lost 14 bases, and 14 bases lay in between. Germline CDR1 reads LNHDA; CDR2 reads SQIVND (reference sequence).

Notes on this clonotype: A much larger clonotype is one base distant, so this may be a read error. The chain couples TRBV5-6 to TRBJ1-5; D unclear. CDR1 is SGHDT and CDR2 is YYEEEE in the germline V gene. Trimming left V 9 bases short and J 0 bases short, with 22 bases between. CDR3 length: 17 amino acids. CDR3 in DNA: TGTGCCATTAACCCCAGCCTCATGTTCTATAGCAATCAGCCCCAGCATTTT. It encodes CAINPSLMFYSNQPQHF.

The chain uses TRBV10-3 and TRBJ1-2; TRBD1 matches at 8 bases. This CDR3 has 14 amino acids. V shed 7 bases, J shed 4 bases, and the junction held 8 bases outside the gene matches. The V gene's germline CDR1 is ENHRY and CDR2 SYGVKD. For the CDR3, the DNA is TGTGCCATCACCCCAGGGGGCTCGGTCTATGGCTACACCTTC. It specifies CAITPGGSVYGYTF.

With respect to this clonotype: A read error may be the cause here, since a much bigger clone is one base away. The chain combines TRBV7-2 with TRBJ2-7; possibly TRBD2 for D (6 bases). The CDR3 totals 18 residues. In germline, CDR1 is SGHTA, CDR2 FQGNSA. Trimming stripped 3 bases from V and 3 bases from J, with 24 bases between. Here the CDR3 reads CASSLRHRGRIEIYEQYF. DNA for the CDR3: TGTGCCAGCAGCTTGCGCCATAGAGGGAGGATCGAGATCTACGAGCAGTACTTC.

The V and J genes are TRBV12-3 or TRBV12-4 and TRBJ2-3; 10 bases map to TRBD2. CDR3 length equals 15 residues. V lost 5 bases, J lost 2 bases, and 4 bases stayed unmatched. CDR3 coding DNA: TGTGCCAGCAGTGTTAGCGGGAGGAACACAGATACGCAGTATTTT. Protein product: CASSVSGRNTDTQYF.

This rearrangement joins TRBV29-1 to TRBJ1-4; the match to TRBD1 covers 10 bases. The V and J ends lost 5 bases and 6 bases, in that order; junction bases with no gene match: 6. This CDR3 contains 14 residues. Germline V gene data show CDR1 as SQVTM and CDR2 as ANQGSEA. The CDR3 sequence: CSVLDRGPDEKLFF. The CDR3 DNA reads as TGCAGCGTTCTTGACAGGGGGCCGGATGAAAAACTGTTTTTT.

As concerns this clonotype: At one of its ends the junction is not consistent with the germline gene, which may arise from a read error. J is TRBJ1-4 and V is TRBV6-7; 9 bases are shared with TRBD1. TRBV6-7 is identified as an open reading frame with a role that is uncertain. The CDR3 runs to 13 residues. The CDR3 loop reads CASKDRGGEKLLF. CDR3 in DNA: TGTGCCAGCAAGGACAGGGGCGGAGAAAAACTGCTTTTT.

The V gene is TRBV7-2, the J gene TRBJ2-1; the D call may be TRBD1 or TRBD2 (5 bases each). This CDR3 comprises 16 residues. The germline CDR1 and CDR2 sequences are SGHTA and FQGNSA. The ends were cut back, 5 bases at V and 10 bases at J, with 24 bases in the middle. In DNA, the CDR3 is TGTGCCAGCAGCACTGGGTCGGGACGGCACGGCTCGGAGCAGTTCTTC. Protein sequence: CASSTGSGRHGSEQFF.

Comment on this clonotype: Sequence at one end of the junction differs from germline and may be a read error. In DNA form, the CDR3 reads TGTGCCAGCGGGGTTCAAGAAAGTCTAGCCAAAAACATTAAGTACTTC. This encodes CASGVQESLAKNIKYF. The chain combines TRBV12-3 or TRBV12-4 with TRBJ2-4; a possible D gene is TRBD2 (5 bases). The CDR3 extends over 16 amino acids.

This clonotype was counted many times. The chain is built from TRBV7-3 and TRBJ2-5; 9 nucleotides match TRBD2. Germline V gene lookup returns CDR1 SGHTA and CDR2 FQGTGA. J lost 3 bases, V lost 8 bases, and 4 bases had no gene match. CDR3 length: 13 residues. The DNA for the CDR3 is TGTGCCAGCTCGGGCGGGGGGGAAGAGACCCAGTACTTC. Residues: CASSGGGEETQYF.

This clonotype was seen only a few times. J is TRBJ2-7 and V is TRBV29-1; D remains unclear. Germline loops: CDR1 SQVTM, CDR2 ANQGSEA. Trimming pared 2 bases from V and 1 base from J, leaving 9 bases between. CDR3 length: 13 residues. CDR3 nucleotide sequence: TGCAGCGTTGAATCCCCTTTTTCCTACGAGCAGTACTTC. This translates into CSVESPFSYEQYF.

This clonotype occurred a few times. V usage is TRBV6-1 and J usage is TRBJ2-5; 7 nucleotides agree with TRBD2. The CDR3 covers 16 residues. V was clipped by 6 bases and J by 4 bases; unmatched bases: 14. CDR1 is MNHNS and CDR2 is SASEGT in the germline V gene. The CDR3 bases are TGTGCCAGCAGCACCCCCTCCTCGCGGGGGTCAGAGACCCAGTACTTC. Its protein product is CASSTPSSRGSETQYF.

This clonotype has a handful of counts. The V and J genes are TRBV7-2 and TRBJ2-7, with a possible D match to TRBD2 (5 bases). V lost 2 bases and J lost 2, with 13 bases in between. The CDR3 consists of 15 residues. Per germline, CDR1 SGHTA and CDR2 FQGNSA. The CDR3 region has the DNA TGTGCCAGCAGCTTACGGGGTAGCGATGCCTACGAGCAGTACTTC. This gives the protein CASSLRGSDAYEQYF.

The chain combines TRBV27 with TRBJ1-4; D is unclear. The CDR3 contains 15 residues. Trimming pared 9 bases from V and 0 bases from J, leaving 14 bases between. Germline loops: CDR1 MNHEY, CDR2 SMNVEV (reference sequence). The CDR3 region has the DNA TGTGCCAGTAAGCGCGTAGGAGCAACTAATGAAAAACTGTTTTTT. It encodes CASKRVGATNEKLFF.

This clonotype has more than one count but fewer than ten. The chain is built from TRBV19 and TRBJ1-6, with D tentatively TRBD1 (6 bases). The CDR3 sequence is 16 residues long. Trimming took off 5 bases at V and 7 bases at J, with 18 bases between the two ends. In germline, CDR1 is LNHDA, CDR2 SQIVND (reference sequence). In nucleotides, the CDR3 is TGTGCCAGTAGTTTGCAGACAGGAGACAGAAATTCACCCCTCCACTTT. It encodes CASSLQTGDRNSPLHF.

This chain connects TRBV7-2 to TRBJ2-1; TRBD2 agrees at 8 bases. CDR3 size: 21 residues. Per the germline V gene, CDR1 is SGHTA and CDR2 is FQGNSA. The V and J ends lost 5 bases and 7 bases, in that order; junction bases with no gene match: 28. The CDR3 region is CASSKKVAAGIAGIGGNEQFF. The CDR3 DNA reads TGTGCCAGCAGCAAGAAGGTGGCAGCAGGAATAGCGGGAATAGGGGGGAATGAGCAGTTCTTC.

On this clonotype: Likely a read error: the CDR3 ends without its conserved phenylalanine or tryptophan. The chain links TRBV27 to TRBJ2-3, with D possibly TRBD1 on 6 matching bases. Trimming shortened V by 4 bases and J by 2 bases, and 19 bases separated the two germline ends. The CDR3 loop spans 17 amino acids. CDR1 MNHEY and CDR2 SMNVEV come from the germline V gene (reference sequence). The CDR3 loop is CASSSYQHRALTDTQYL. In DNA form, the CDR3 reads TGTGCCAGCAGTTCCTACCAACACAGGGCCCTCACAGATACGCAGTATTTA.

This chain links TRBV20-1 with TRBJ1-1; the D gene is possibly TRBD1 (5 bases). Per the germline V gene, CDR1 is DFQATT and CDR2 is SNEGSKA (reference sequence). Trimming took off 1 base at V and 6 bases at J, with 15 bases between the two ends. This CDR3 has 14 residues. As DNA, the CDR3 is TGCAGTGCTAGAGTAACCGGGGCCAACGCTGAAGCTTTCTTT. This encodes CSARVTGANAEAFF.

The chain has TRBV20-1 and TRBJ1-6; 7 bases match TRBD1. From germline, CDR1 is DFQATT and CDR2 SNEGSKA (reference sequence). CDR3 size: 17 residues. V was pared by 0 bases and J by 7 bases, with 12 bases of the junction left unmatched. The CDR3 nucleotides read TGCAGTGCTAGAGAGACTAAGGGGGCGCGTTGGAATTCACCCCTCCACTTT. It yields the protein CSARETKGARWNSPLHF.

This chain joins TRBV28 and TRBJ2-6; 7 positions match TRBD1. From germline, CDR1 is MDHEN and CDR2 SYDVKM. This CDR3 contains 15 residues. After removal of 4 bases from V and 7 bases from J, the junction contained 7 bases not matched to a gene. In DNA, the CDR3 is TGTGCCAGCAGTTCTACAGGGGTCGCAGCCAACGTCCTGACTTTC. It specifies CASSSTGVAANVLTF.

This clonotype was counted between two and nine times. The chain recombines TRBV10-3 with TRBJ2-1; unclear D gene. Per the germline V gene, CDR1 is ENHRY and CDR2 is SYGVKD. The CDR3 consists of 13 residues. Trimming cost V 8 bases and J 2 bases, with 10 bases left between them. The chain's CDR3 is CAISGGTYNEQFF. The DNA of the CDR3 is TGTGCCATCTCGGGCGGCACCTACAATGAGCAGTTCTTC.

This clonotype was counted a few times. V and J are TRBV7-4 and TRBJ2-3; the D gene is possibly TRBD2 (5 bases). The V gene lost 10 bases and the J gene lost 2 bases, with 13 bases spanning the gap. The CDR3 sequence is 13 residues long. Germline lookup yields CDR1 SGHVT and CDR2 SQSDAQ. CDR3 nucleotides: TGTGCCATCTCCGGGATATTCACAGATACGCAGTATTTT. Protein sequence: CAISGIFTDTQYF.